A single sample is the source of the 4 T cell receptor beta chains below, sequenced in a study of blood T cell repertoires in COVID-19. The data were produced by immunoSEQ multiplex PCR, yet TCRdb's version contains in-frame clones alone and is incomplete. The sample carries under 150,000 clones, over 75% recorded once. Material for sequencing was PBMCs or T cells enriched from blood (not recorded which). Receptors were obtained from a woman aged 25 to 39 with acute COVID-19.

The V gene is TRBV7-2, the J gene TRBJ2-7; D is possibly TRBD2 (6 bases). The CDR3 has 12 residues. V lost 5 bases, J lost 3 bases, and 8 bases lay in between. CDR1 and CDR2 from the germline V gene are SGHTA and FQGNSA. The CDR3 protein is CASSPGGYEQYF. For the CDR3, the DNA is TGTGCCAGCAGCCCCGGGGGCTACGAGCAGTACTTC.

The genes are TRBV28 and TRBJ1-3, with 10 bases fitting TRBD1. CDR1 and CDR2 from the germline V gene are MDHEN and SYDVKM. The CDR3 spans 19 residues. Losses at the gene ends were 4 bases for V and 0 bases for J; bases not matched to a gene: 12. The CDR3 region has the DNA TGTGCCAGCAGTTCTCCCGCGGGGGACAGGGGTTACTCTGGAAACACCATATATTTT. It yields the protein CASSSPAGDRGYSGNTIYF.

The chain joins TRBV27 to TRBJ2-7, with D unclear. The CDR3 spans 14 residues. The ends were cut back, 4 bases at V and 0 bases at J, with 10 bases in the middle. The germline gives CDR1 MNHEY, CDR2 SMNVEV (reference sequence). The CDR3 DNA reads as TGTGCCAGCAGTTCCAGGCAAAGCTCCTACGAGCAGTACTTC. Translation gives CASSSRQSSYEQYF.

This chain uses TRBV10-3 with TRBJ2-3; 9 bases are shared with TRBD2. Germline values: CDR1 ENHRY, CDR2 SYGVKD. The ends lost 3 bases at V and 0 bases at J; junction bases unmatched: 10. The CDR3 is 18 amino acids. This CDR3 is CAISDPIVTSGSTDTQYF. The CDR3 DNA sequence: TGTGCCATCAGTGACCCTATTGTGACTAGCGGTAGCACAGATACGCAGTATTTT.